Below, 19 T cell receptor beta chains from the same sample are listed, as sequenced in a study of human T cells and chemical hapten exposure. TCRdb re-called the RACE reads with MiXCR, one entry per CDR3 protein. This repertoire shows some 200,000 distinct CDR3 sequences, 20% to 25% found once; its top ten account for about 7%. As for time point: patch test 1, 2 weeks after DPC sensitization. Indicated treatment: therapeutic diphenylcyclopropenone sensitization with weekly scalp DPC. The sample was whole blood, taken in connection with sensitization to the hapten diphenylcyclopropenone (DPC). These receptors were taken from a woman aged 45 to 65 with alopecia areata. Some clones in this sample may be carry-over from other donors' samples.

This clonotype was seen a handful of times. The V call is TRBV6-1, the J call TRBJ2-7; TRBD1 matches 7 bases. Per germline, CDR1 MNHNS and CDR2 SASEGT. This CDR3 is 14 amino acids long. With 6 bases clipped from V and 1 base from J, the junction kept 6 bases outside the gene matches. CDR3 in amino acids: CASRATGSSYEQYF. The CDR3 nucleotides read TGTGCCAGCAGGGCGACAGGGTCGTCCTACGAGCAGTACTTC.

The rearrangement links TRBV6-5 to TRBJ2-1, with 10 bases aligning to TRBD2. The CDR3 runs to 16 residues. With 8 bases clipped from V and 7 bases from J, the junction kept 14 bases outside the gene matches. Germline V gene sequence: CDR1 MNHEY, CDR2 SVGAGI. The CDR3 coding sequence is TGTGCCAGCGACCGAGAAGCGGGAGGGCCTCTAAATGAGCAGTTCTTC. Translated: CASDREAGGPLNEQFF.

The chain employs TRBV6-6 and TRBJ2-3, with 9 bases fitting TRBD2. Germline V gives CDR1 MNHNY, CDR2 SVGAGI (reference sequence). Losses at the gene ends were 2 bases for V and 2 bases for J; bases not matched to a gene: 8. The CDR3 has 17 amino acids. CDR3 coding DNA: TGTGCCAGCAGTTACCCTAGCGGGAAGGTTGACACAGATACGCAGTATTTT. It translates to CASSYPSGKVDTDTQYF.

On this clonotype: Given a much more abundant clone one base away, this may be a read error. V and J are TRBV18 and TRBJ1-1, with D uncertain. The CDR3 has 12 residues. Looked up from germline, CDR1 is KGHSH and CDR2 is LQKENI. The CDR3 sequence: CTSSPGSTEAFF. CDR3 DNA: TGTACCAGCTCACCGGGGAGCACTGAAGCTTTCTTT.

The chain carries TRBV3-1 and TRBJ2-5; the D gene is possibly TRBD2 (6 bases). The germline V gene has CDR1 LGHDT and CDR2 YNNKEL (reference sequence). V lost 1 base and J 7 bases, leaving 13 bases between the germline ends. The CDR3 is 14 amino acids. This chain's CDR3 is CASSQVRGDGTQYF. CDR3 bases: TGTGCCAGCAGCCAAGTTCGCGGGGACGGGACCCAGTACTTC.

The chain recombines TRBV12-3 or TRBV12-4 with TRBJ1-3, with unresolved D. Between the trimmed V and J ends, which lost 3 bases and 7 bases, there was a span of 4 bases. This CDR3 region has 11 residues. The CDR3 spells CASSFSNTIYF. The CDR3 coding sequence is TGTGCCAGCAGTTTTAGTAACACCATATATTTT.

This clonotype appeared once. Compared with germline, one end of the junction differs, possibly owing to a read error. The genes are TRBV6-5 and TRBJ2-4; no firm D call. The length of the CDR3 is 10 residues. Germline V gene lookup returns CDR1 MNHEY and CDR2 SVGAGI. This CDR3 reads CASSYRFDFF. For the CDR3, the DNA is TGTGCCAGCAGTTACCGGTTCGACTTTTTC.

This clonotype was seen only a few times. This chain links TRBV5-1 with TRBJ2-7; 7 bases match TRBD2. This CDR3 has 16 residues. V lost 4 bases to trimming and J lost 3 bases; unmatched junction nucleotides: 13. Germline-derived CDR1 and CDR2 are SGHRS and YFSETQ. CDR3 sequence reads: CASSAPSSGLIYEQYF. In DNA form, the CDR3 reads TGCGCCAGCAGCGCCCCTTCTAGCGGTCTAATCTACGAGCAGTACTTC.

This clonotype was found a few times. The chain uses TRBV5-1 and TRBJ1-5, with a weak D call TRBD1 (6 bases). Trimming pared 1 base from V and 3 bases from J, leaving 23 bases between. Germline CDR1 and CDR2: SGHRS and YFSETQ. The CDR3 consists of 19 residues. The CDR3: CASSLPNRKQGYDNQPQHF. The DNA for the CDR3 is TGCGCCAGCAGCTTGCCGAACCGAAAACAGGGATATGACAATCAGCCCCAGCATTTT.

The chain joins TRBV7-9 to TRBJ2-6; D gene unclear. Deletions cut 5 bases from V and 4 bases from J, with 12 bases between. Germline V gene sequence: CDR1 SEHNR, CDR2 FQNEAQ (reference sequence). The CDR3 consists of 15 residues. CDR3 in amino acids: CASSPRSLGANVLTF. The CDR3 DNA reads as TGTGCCAGCAGCCCCCGGTCTTTAGGGGCCAACGTCCTGACTTTC. Based on the CDR3 plus reference TRBV7-9 and TRBJ2-6, the full variable domain is DTGVSQNPRHKITKRGQNVTFRCDPISEHNRLYWYRQTLGQGPEFLTYFQNEAQLEKSRLLSDRFSAERPKGSFSTLEIQRTEQGDSAMYLCASSPRSLGANVLTFGAGSRLTVL.

This clonotype was detected a few times. The chain recombines TRBV5-1 with TRBJ2-7, with no clear D. The V end lost 0 bases, the J end lost 2 bases, and 12 bases lay between the germline ends. The CDR3 has 15 residues. CDR1 and CDR2 (germline): SGHRS, YFSETQ. The CDR3, as DNA: TGCGCCAGCAGCTTGGATCCCTTTCTTACCTACGAGCAGTACTTC. Encoded protein: CASSLDPFLTYEQYF.

The J gene is TRBJ1-1, the V gene TRBV10-3, with 8 bases matching TRBD1. V was pared by 0 bases and J by 4 bases, with 10 bases of the junction left unmatched. The CDR3 runs to 17 residues. Germline V gives CDR1 ENHRY, CDR2 SYGVKD. The CDR3, as DNA: TGTGCCATCAGTGAGTCGATGACAGGGGCGTGGGTCACTGAAGCTTTCTTT. Translation gives CAISESMTGAWVTEAFF.

The sample holds one count of this clonotype. This chain links TRBV2 with TRBJ2-7, with 10 bases that match TRBD2. The V gene end was trimmed by 3 bases and the J gene end by 5 bases; junction bases not matched to a gene: 4. The V gene's germline CDR1 is SNHLY and CDR2 FYNNEI. The CDR3 has 14 amino acids. The CDR3 reads CASSEILAGNEQYF. The CDR3 DNA sequence: TGTGCCAGCAGTGAGATACTAGCGGGAAACGAGCAGTACTTC.

This clonotype has just a few counts. The chain uses TRBV2 and TRBJ2-7; D ambiguous. This CDR3 spans 11 amino acids. CDR1 is SNHLY and CDR2 is FYNNEI in the germline V gene. Trimming left V 7 bases short and J 4 bases short, with 8 bases between. CDR3 residues: CASTLSYEQYF. The CDR3 DNA reads as TGTGCCAGCACCCTATCATACGAGCAGTACTTC.

This clonotype was counted at least ten times. V and J are TRBV28 and TRBJ2-5; 14 bases line up with TRBD2. Germline V gene lookup returns CDR1 MDHEN and CDR2 SYDVKM. The junction had 10 bases not matched to a gene; V was cut back by 5 bases and J by 5 bases. The CDR3 spans 17 residues. CDR3 sequence: CASSAFGLAGGYETQYF. The DNA for the CDR3 is TGTGCCAGCAGTGCGTTCGGACTAGCGGGAGGTTATGAGACCCAGTACTTC. Drawing the rest from reference TRBV28 and TRBJ2-5, the complete variable domain is DVKVTQSSRYLVKRTGEKVFLECVQDMDHENMFWYRQDPGLGLRLIYFSYDVKMKEKGDIPEGYSVSREKKERFSLILESASTNQTSMYLCASSAFGLAGGYETQYFGPGTRLLVL.

This clonotype was recorded a few times. The chain uses TRBV6-5 and TRBJ2-7, with D perhaps matching TRBD2 (5 bases). Between the trimmed V and J ends, which lost 6 bases and 0 bases, there was a span of 12 bases. Germline loops: CDR1 MNHEY, CDR2 SVGAGI. The CDR3 sequence is 14 residues long. The CDR3 nucleotides are TGTGCCAGCAGGAGGACGGGGAGCTCCTACGAGCAGTACTTC. It is translated as CASRRTGSSYEQYF.

The CDR3 DNA reads as TGTGCCAGCAGCAGGGGACGGACCCTCTACAATGAGCAGTTCTTC. Amino acid sequence: CASSRGRTLYNEQFF. The V and J genes are TRBV7-8 and TRBJ2-1; perhaps D is TRBD1 or TRBD2 (5 bases each). This CDR3 is built from 15 residues. Germline CDR1 is SGHVS and CDR2 is FQNEAQ. V lost 5 bases, J lost 3 bases, and 14 bases lay in between.

This chain joins TRBV10-3 and TRBJ2-7; 10 bases align to TRBD2. The ends lost 2 bases at V and 0 bases at J; junction bases unmatched: 7. In germline, CDR1 is ENHRY, CDR2 SYGVKD. The CDR3 contains 17 residues. CDR3 residues: CAISESLAGESSYEQYF. CDR3 nucleotides: TGTGCCATCAGTGAGAGCCTAGCGGGAGAGTCCTCCTACGAGCAGTACTTC.

This chain connects TRBV29-1 to TRBJ1-4, with a tentative D call TRBD1 (5 bases). Trimming pared 4 bases from V and 3 bases from J, leaving 9 bases between. Germline-derived CDR1 and CDR2 are SQVTM and ANQGSEA. CDR3 length: 13 amino acids. The CDR3 DNA reads as TGCAGCGTTGGGGTACAGGCTAATGAAAAACTGTTTTTT. Residues: CSVGVQANEKLFF.